What follows are 18 T cell receptor beta chains derived from one specimen sequenced in a study of blood T cells in healthy people across ages (dated by TCRdb to about 2015). The protocol used for the library was 5' RACE. Reads for this sample came from an Illumina HiSeq 2500. A second PCR of roughly 7 to 11 cycles was performed with a sample-barcoded 5' primer and a J-beta primer mix. TCRdb trimmed the raw reads at Q25, called clones with MiXCR and kept productive beta chains. CDR3 protein sequences are deduplicated, and each keeps its most common genes and DNA. This sample is represented by 1.5 million to 1.9 million distinct CDR3 sequences; roughly two fifths of them were singletons. Around 4% of the sample belongs to the ten largest clones. The sequencing sample was made of blood. The receptors stem from a woman between 18 and 30 years old in good health.

The gene calls are TRBV6-5 and TRBJ2-5; D remains unclear. The DNA end is a closer match to TRBJ2-7, so the J assignment may be wrong. Germline CDR1 reads MNHEY; CDR2 reads SVGAGI. This CDR3 spans 14 amino acids. CDR3 protein: CASSYASSDYEQYF. The CDR3 bases are TGTGCCAGCAGTTACGCCTCTAGTGACTACGAGCAGTACTTC.

The gene calls are TRBV6-1 and TRBJ1-2, with a possible D match to TRBD1 (5 bases). The CDR3 runs to 13 residues. V was clipped by 3 bases and J by 6 bases, with 11 bases between them. Germline CDR1 and CDR2: MNHNS and SASEGT. In DNA form, the CDR3 reads TGTGCCAGCAGTGAGTCTGGACACCATGGCTACACCTTC. It translates to CASSESGHHGYTF.

This chain connects TRBV18 to TRBJ1-5, with unresolved D. With 2 bases removed from V and 1 base from J, the gap between germline ends came to 12 bases. Germline lookup yields CDR1 KGHSH and CDR2 LQKENI. This CDR3 has 16 residues. CDR3 DNA: TGTGCCAGCTCACCAGAGGGCCGAGGGAGCAATCAGCCCCAGCATTTT. Protein sequence: CASSPEGRGSNQPQHF. Full variable domain (outside the CDR3, taken from reference TRBV18 and TRBJ1-5): NAGVMQNPRHLVRRRGQEARLRCSPMKGHSHVYWYRQLPEEGLKFMVYLQKENIIDESGMPKERFSAEFPKEGPSILRIQQVVRGDSAAYFCASSPEGRGSNQPQHFGDGTRLSIL.

This chain links TRBV27 with TRBJ1-1; D gene ambiguous. V was cut by 3 bases and J by 9 bases, with 17 bases left in between. Germline V gene data show CDR1 as MNHEY and CDR2 as SMNVEV (reference sequence). The CDR3 is 14 residues long. The CDR3 DNA sequence: TGTGCCAGCAGTTTGTTCAGCTCCGATACCCAAGCTTTCTTT. It is translated as CASSLFSSDTQAFF.

The chain employs TRBV6-4 and TRBJ1-1; D unclear. Germline loops: CDR1 MRHNA, CDR2 SNTAGT. The V end lost 2 bases, the J end lost 1 base, and 8 bases lay between the germline ends. This CDR3 is 14 amino acids long. The CDR3 region has the DNA TGTGCCAGCAGTGACGGAGAGGGGAACACTGAAGCTTTCTTT. Its translation: CASSDGEGNTEAFF.

The chain couples TRBV7-4 to TRBJ2-5, with a possible D match to TRBD1 (6 bases). The DNA end is more similar to TRBJ2-7, so the J call may be wrong. Germline CDR1 is SGHVT and CDR2 is SQSDAQ. The CDR3 contains 13 residues. CDR3 in amino acids: CASSWTESLEQYF. CDR3 bases: TGTGCCAGCAGCTGGACAGAGTCGCTCGAGCAGTACTTC.

Here the CDR3 DNA reads TGTGCCAGCAGCAAAGGGGACAGGTTGAACACTGAAGCTTTCTTT. It encodes CASSKGDRLNTEAFF. V gene TRBV21-1 combines with J gene TRBJ1-1; no DNA check was done on the table's D call, TRBD1. TRBV21-1 is classified as a pseudogene. The CDR3 extends over 15 amino acids.

V usage is TRBV27 and J usage is TRBJ2-4; D remains unclear. The J call may be wrong; the DNA end is better matched by TRBJ2-5. The CDR3 covers 13 residues. Germline V gene sequence: CDR1 MNHEY, CDR2 SMNVEV (reference sequence). CDR3 coding DNA: TGTGCCAGCAGTTTATCGGGTCGGCAGACCCAGTACTTC. Translated: CASSLSGRQTQYF.

V and J are TRBV29-1 and TRBJ2-1; 7 nucleotides line up with TRBD2. Unmatched junction bases numbered 5, after V lost 3 bases and J lost 0 bases. Germline CDR1 is SQVTM and CDR2 is ANQGSEA. This CDR3 region has 15 residues. CDR3: CSVDGLADSYNEQFF. DNA for the CDR3: TGCAGCGTTGACGGGCTAGCGGACTCCTACAATGAGCAGTTCTTC.

This clonotype was seen only a few times. The chain couples TRBV9 to TRBJ1-2; a possible D gene is TRBD1 (5 bases). V lost 4 bases and J lost 8, with 18 bases in between. Per the germline V gene, CDR1 is SGDLS and CDR2 is YYNGEE. There are 14 residues in the CDR3. The CDR3 DNA sequence: TGTGCCAGCAGCCCCAGACATGGGGCACGGGGCTACACCTTC. Encoded protein: CASSPRHGARGYTF.

In DNA, the CDR3 is TGTGCCAGCAGTTACAGGTTGGGGTGCTCGGTGTTTTTT. It yields the protein CASSYRLGCSVFF. The chain carries TRBV6-5 and TRBJ1-4; D uncertain. V gave up 2 bases and J gave up 15 bases, with 16 bases separating them. CDR1 is MNHEY, CDR2 SVGAGI, per germline. This CDR3 is built from 13 residues.

This clonotype has at least ten counts. The gene calls are TRBV28 and TRBJ1-2, with no clear D. CDR3 size: 12 residues. The V gene lost 5 bases and the J gene lost 4 bases, with 8 bases spanning the gap. The germline CDR1 and CDR2 sequences are MDHEN and SYDVKM. CDR3 in amino acids: CASSPDTYGYTF. CDR3 sequence (DNA): TGTGCCAGCAGTCCCGACACCTATGGCTACACCTTC.

V gene TRBV6-6 combines with J gene TRBJ2-7, with D perhaps matching TRBD2 (7 bases). The CDR3 is 15 residues long. V lost 6 bases and J lost 0, with 15 bases in between. Germline loops: CDR1 MNHNY, CDR2 SVGAGI (reference sequence). Here the CDR3 reads CASRYQGRGSYEQYF. The CDR3 bases are TGTGCCAGCAGGTATCAGGGGAGGGGCTCCTACGAGCAGTACTTC.

The genes are TRBV6-2 or TRBV6-3 and TRBJ2-5; D is tentatively TRBD1 or TRBD2 (5 bases each). The V and J ends lost 5 bases and 5 bases respectively, with 18 bases between them. CDR3 size: 15 residues. CDR1 MNHEY and CDR2 SVGEGT come from the germline V gene. The DNA of the CDR3 is TGTGCCAGCAGTCCGGGGACGAATTCCGCTGAGACCCAGTACTTC. Protein: CASSPGTNSAETQYF.

In this sample, this clonotype turned up a few times. The chain couples TRBV21-1 to TRBJ2-1. TRBV21-1 counts as a pseudogene. The CDR3 extends over 17 amino acids. CDR3 sequence: CASSKRLIKSSYNEQFF. The DNA for the CDR3 is TGTGCCAGCAGCAAACGCCTGATAAAGAGCTCCTACAATGAGCAGTTCTTC.

The rearrangement links TRBV6-1 to TRBJ2-2; the D gene is possibly TRBD1 (6 bases). Per the germline V gene, CDR1 is MNHNS and CDR2 is SASEGT. V was pared by 6 bases and J by 4 bases, with 15 bases between. The CDR3 extends over 15 amino acids. Written as DNA, the CDR3 is TGTGCCAGCAGCTGGGACACTGGGTCCACCGGGGAGCTGTTTTTT. Translated, it gives CASSWDTGSTGELFF.

This clonotype was seen more than once but under ten times. The CDR3 here is CASSDFSGDYEQYF. In DNA form, the CDR3 reads TGTGCCAGCAGCGATTTTAGCGGGGACTACGAGCAGTACTTC. This chain uses TRBV12-3 or TRBV12-4 with TRBJ2-5; the match to TRBD2 covers 8 bases. The J call may be in error: the DNA end matches TRBJ2-7 better. The CDR3 consists of 14 residues.

V is TRBV7-6 and J is TRBJ2-7, with D possibly matching TRBD1 (6 bases). The CDR3 consists of 13 residues. V was cut by 5 bases and J by 3 bases, with 11 bases left in between. Germline-derived CDR1 and CDR2 are SGHVS and FNYEAQ. This chain's CDR3 is CASSIGTNYEQYF. DNA for the CDR3: TGTGCCAGCAGCATTGGGACAAACTACGAGCAGTACTTC.